This TCR beta chain emerged from a study of CD8+ T cells in alopecia areata. Study-wide context: For 6 to 18 months, tofacitinib was taken, and 6 months off drug followed.

Stated treatment: oral pan-JAK inhibitor, 5-10 mg twice daily. Sorted out of PBMCs were CD4+ T cells and CD8+ T cells. Extraction of RNA preceded its reverse transcription into cDNA, which served as the sequencing template. Generated by immunoSEQ multiplex PCR, the TCRdb table keeps only in-frame clones and is missing some. The sample includes over 70,000 clones, approximately 66% of them seen just once. V was shortened by 1 base and J by 4 bases, with 20 bases between the two germline ends. This CDR3 region has 17 residues. Germline values: CDR1 MNHEY, CDR2 SMNVEV (reference sequence). The sequence came from a human donor with alopecia areata. The source material was CD8+ T cells sorted from blood, sampled at week 24, from a patient treated with tofacitinib. The chain joins TRBV27 to TRBJ2-7; the D gene is possibly TRBD2 (6 bases). CDR3 sequence: CASSLWGVEGLVYEQYF. The CDR3 coding sequence is TGTGCCAGCAGTTTATGGGGGGTCGAGGGCTTGGTATACGAGCAGTACTTC.